These T cell receptor beta chains were read from a single sample in a study of blood T cell repertoires in COVID-19. Method: immunoSEQ multiplex PCR; TCRdb's copy keeps in-frame clones and lacks some. Among about 130,000 clones listed, roughly 72% were seen once. Sequencing used peripheral blood. The source is a human donor in a cohort sampled during active COVID-19. The conserved cysteine and the conserved F or W are not part of the CDR3 here. The order of the fields is CDR3 protein, D gene, V gene. D genes are given only for firm matches.

ASSVEAGAHGYT . TRBV2
ASSGSTPSQGATYEQY TRBD1 TRBV2
ASSLTGPDT . TRBV7-9
ASSLTGTSPLH TRBD1 TRBV19
ASKTPGTGGNTEAF TRBD1 TRBV19
ASSLWQRTEAF . TRBV12-3/TRBV12-4
ASLDRAHNQPQH TRBD1 TRBV10-1
ASSLGGGLQETQY . TRBV11-3
ASSLVKNTEAF . TRBV7-9
ASRDRDMNTEAF TRBD1 TRBV6-6
ASSDRGANQPQH . TRBV2
ASVNVGVNTEAF . TRBV11-2
ASSWRRTSGAHEQY TRBD2 TRBV5-5
ASMSPGQGAEGYT TRBD1 TRBV6-5
ASSLEGLAGAPSKGNEQF TRBD2 TRBV11-3
ASRPLSGDTDTQY . TRBV11-2
ASSQEYGYGVGSGYT . TRBV3-1/TRBV3-2
ASSTGPGTGNGYT . TRBV19
ASSLQVPYGYT . TRBV5-8
ASSDEGRANTEAF . TRBV10-1
ASSFYRQGRSSYNSPLH TRBD1 TRBV7-9
ASSLTVSGNTIY . TRBV5-6
ASSPRTDGPT . TRBV6-5
ASRPDRGRRNTIY TRBD1 TRBV6-5
AWSLGGDTYEQY . TRBV30
ASSLGGGTVSYEQY . TRBV7-9
ASSVTGGLETQY TRBD1 TRBV9
ASGQGINYGYT TRBD1 TRBV30
ASSLEGTGVYEQY TRBD1 TRBV4-1
SVRGANWNGYT . TRBV29-1
ASSFSWNGGETQY . TRBV27
ASSRGSTEAF TRBD1 TRBV27